Presented here are 6 T cell receptor beta chains from one specimen sequenced in a study of shared clonotypes between healthy human individuals. Only in-frame clones appear in the TCRdb table, and some are missing; sequencing was by immunoSEQ multiplex PCR. This table holds approximately 500,000 clones, more than 75% found once. Sequencing was performed on PBMCs. The receptors originated from a woman in her forties in good health. Some clones in this sample may be carry-over from other donors' samples.

The chain joins TRBV11-1 to TRBJ1-2; D gene uncertain. The CDR3 consists of 13 residues. Per germline, CDR1 SGHAT and CDR2 FQDESV (reference sequence). V was trimmed by 5 bases and J by 4 bases, leaving 11 bases between them. The CDR3 loop is CASSPVGSYGYTF. DNA of the CDR3: TGTGCCAGCAGCCCAGTGGGGTCCTATGGCTACACCTTC.

The chain uses TRBV11-2 and TRBJ2-5; TRBD2 matches at 12 bases. This CDR3 region has 18 residues. V shed 2 bases, J shed 0 bases, and the junction held 7 bases outside the gene matches. Germline lookup yields CDR1 SGHAT and CDR2 FQNNGV. CDR3 sequence (DNA): TGTGCCAGCAGCTTAAGGACTAGCGGGACCCAGTACCAAGAGACCCAGTACTTC. This encodes CASSLRTSGTQYQETQYF.

The V gene is TRBV6-5, the J gene TRBJ2-7; D is perhaps TRBD2 (6 bases). Germline V gives CDR1 MNHEY, CDR2 SVGAGI. This CDR3 spans 14 amino acids. Deletions cut 3 bases from V and 2 bases from J, with 11 bases between. This CDR3 is CASSYGGSAYEQYF. In DNA form, the CDR3 reads TGTGCCAGCAGTTATGGGGGGTCGGCCTACGAGCAGTACTTC.

To note about this clone: Other DNA sequences from this sample encode an identical CDR3 as well. This chain uses TRBV7-9 with TRBJ1-5; D is ambiguous. The CDR3 spans 13 residues. Germline assignment: CDR1 SEHNR and CDR2 FQNEAQ (reference sequence). Trimming pared 1 base from V and 2 bases from J, leaving 3 bases between. In nucleotides, the CDR3 is TGTGCCAGCAGCTTAGTGGGCAATCAGCCCCAGCATTTT. Translation: CASSLVGNQPQHF.

The chain recombines TRBV7-8 with TRBJ2-3; 7 bases agree with TRBD2. V trimming: 4 bases; J trimming: 0 bases; junction bases outside the gene matches: 7. The CDR3 length is 16 residues. CDR1 SGHVS and CDR2 FQNEAQ come from the germline V gene. CDR3 sequence reads: CASSSDSGDSTDTQYF. The CDR3 DNA is TGTGCCAGCAGCTCTGACAGCGGGGACAGCACAGATACGCAGTATTTT.

The genes are TRBV10-2 and TRBJ2-1; no firm D call. The CDR3 sequence is 14 residues long. Germline CDR1 is WSHSY and CDR2 is SAAADI. Trimming took 2 bases from V and 7 from J, leaving 12 bases between them. CDR3 sequence (DNA): TGCGCCAGCAGTGAGGCGCGTCTAGTTAATGAGCAGTTCTTC. Its translation is CASSEARLVNEQFF.